These T cell receptor beta chains were read from a single sample in a study of shared clonotypes between healthy human individuals. Data came from immunoSEQ multiplex PCR; TCRdb stores just in-frame clones and leaves some out. The profile shows roughly 500,000 clones, around four fifths of them singletons. Sequencing was done on a sample of PBMCs. Receptors were obtained from a woman aged 40 to 55 in good health. Some clones in this sample may be carry-over from other donors' samples. The CDR3 runs from the conserved cysteine through the conserved F or W. Fields, in order: V gene, J gene, CDR3 length, D gene, clone size, CDR3 protein, CDR3 DNA. A D gene is named only where the DNA matches it firmly. The size of a clone is reported for some rows only, either as once, few or many, or as a class for expanded clones.

TRBV4-2,TRBJ2-7,15,TRBD1,-,CASSPRGTGSVEQYF,TGTGCCAGCAGCCCTCGGGGGACAGGGAGTGTCGAGCAGTACTTC
TRBV30,TRBJ1-2,14,-,-,CACTVGQSNYGYTF,TGTGCCTGCACTGTGGGTCAGTCCAACTATGGCTACACCTTC
TRBV10-3,TRBJ2-1,15,TRBD2,-,CAISVGLAGTNEQFF,TGTGCCATCAGTGTGGGACTAGCGGGGACCAATGAGCAGTTCTTC
TRBV2,TRBJ1-4,14,-,-,CASILTTTNEKLFF,TGTGCCAGCATTTTGACCACAACTAATGAAAAACTGTTTTTT
TRBV7-9,TRBJ2-7,12,TRBD1,-,CASSPDRDEQYF,TGTGCCAGCAGCCCGGACAGGGACGAGCAGTACTTC
TRBV4-2,TRBJ2-3,16,TRBD2,-,CASSPRTSGSTDTQYF,TGTGCCAGCAGCCCTAGGACTAGCGGGAGCACAGATACGCAGTATTTT
TRBV29-1,TRBJ2-5,14,TRBD2,few,CSVEGLAGGETQYF,TGCAGCGTTGAGGGACTAGCGGGAGGAGAGACCCAGTACTTC
TRBV5-1,TRBJ2-3,15,TRBD1,-,CASSLEGAWSDTQYF,TGCGCCAGCAGCTTGGAGGGGGCTTGGTCAGATACGCAGTATTTT
TRBV4-2,TRBJ2-3,16,TRBD2,-,CASSRRLAGDTDTQYF,TGTGCCAGCAGCCGGAGACTAGCGGGGGACACAGATACGCAGTATTTT
TRBV27,TRBJ1-6,14,-,many,CASRPDSPGSPLHF,TGTGCCAGCAGGCCTGACAGTCCCGGTTCACCCCTCCACTTT
TRBV6-1,TRBJ2-7,13,-,-,CASSDRESYEQYF,TGTGCCAGCAGCGACCGGGAGTCCTACGAGCAGTACTTC
TRBV5-1,TRBJ1-1,15,-,-,CASSFENPGETEAFF,TGCGCCAGCAGCTTTGAAAACCCGGGGGAGACTGAAGCTTTCTTT
TRBV19,TRBJ2-1,15,-,-,CASSFWDIPGHEQFF,TGTGCCAGTAGTTTCTGGGACATCCCGGGCCATGAGCAGTTCTTC
TRBV6-8,TRBJ2-3,17,TRBD2,-,CASSYWTSGLSTDTQYF,TGTGCCAGCAGTTACTGGACTAGCGGCCTAAGCACAGATACGCAGTATTTT
TRBV7-2,TRBJ1-1,15,TRBD1,-,CASSSQGFPGTEAFF,TGTGCCAGCAGCTCACAGGGGTTTCCGGGCACTGAAGCTTTCTTT
TRBV4-3,TRBJ1-1,17,TRBD1,-,CASSQLSGTGGGTEAFF,TGCGCCAGCAGCCAACTATCAGGGACAGGGGGGGGCACTGAAGCTTTCTTT
TRBV28,TRBJ2-7,12,-,-,CASSLVTYEQYF,TGTGCCAGCAGTTTAGTAACCTACGAGCAGTACTTC
TRBV7-9,TRBJ2-2,17,TRBD1,-,CASSLAAGTGRPGELFF,TGTGCCAGCAGCTTAGCGGCCGGGACAGGGCGACCCGGGGAGCTGTTTTTT
TRBV7-8,TRBJ2-1,15,TRBD2,-,CASSPSSGRADEQFF,TGTGCCAGCAGCCCTTCTAGCGGGAGGGCTGATGAGCAGTTCTTC
TRBV27,TRBJ2-7,14,-,-,CASSFSGTNREQYF,TGTGCCAGCAGTTTCAGTGGGACAAACCGCGAGCAGTACTTC
TRBV6-6,TRBJ2-7,15,TRBD2,-,CASSARLAGEYEQYF,TGTGCCAGCAGCGCACGACTAGCGGGAGAGTACGAGCAGTACTTC
TRBV28,TRBJ2-7,15,-,once,CASSLSGAKDYEQYF,TGTGCCAGCAGTTTATCGGGCGCTAAGGACTACGAGCAGTACTTC
TRBV29-1,TRBJ1-2,14,-,-,CSVEDPTGLYGYTF,TGCAGCGTTGAAGATCCGACAGGACTCTATGGCTACACCTTC
TRBV27,TRBJ2-1,14,-,few,CASSSQGSYNEQFF,TGTGCCAGCAGTTCGCAGGGATCCTACAATGAGCAGTTCTTC
TRBV7-3,TRBJ2-1,15,TRBD2,-,CASSLRLAGYNEQFF,TGTGCCAGCAGCTTAAGGCTAGCGGGGTACAATGAGCAGTTCTTC
TRBV7-9,TRBJ2-1,16,TRBD2,few,CASSPPGTSGSNEQFF,TGTGCCAGCAGCCCCCCCGGGACTAGCGGGAGTAATGAGCAGTTCTTC
TRBV7-9,TRBJ1-4,13,TRBD1,-,CASSFSGGEKLFF,TGTGCCAGCAGCTTTTCAGGGGGAGAAAAACTGTTTTTT
TRBV30,TRBJ2-7,11,-,-,CAWDGLREQYF,TGTGCCTGGGACGGCCTGAGGGAGCAGTACTTC
TRBV4-3,TRBJ1-2,14,-,-,CASSQDLGGVDYTF,TGCGCCAGCAGCCAAGATTTGGGTGGGGTGGACTACACCTTC
TRBV4-1,TRBJ1-4,14,-,-,CASSQVVLNEKLFF,TGCGCCAGCAGCCAAGTGGTACTTAATGAAAAACTGTTTTTT
TRBV2,TRBJ2-5,13,-,-,CASKRLRQETQYF,TGTGCCAGCAAGAGACTCCGTCAAGAGACCCAGTACTTC
TRBV6-1,TRBJ1-1,16,-,-,CASSELGGRGNTEAFF,TGTGCCAGCAGTGAATTGGGGGGTCGCGGGAACACTGAAGCTTTCTTT
TRBV21-1,TRBJ2-5,9,-,-,CANEETQYF,TGTGCCAATGAAGAGACCCAGTACTTC
TRBV7-2,TRBJ2-3,16,TRBD2,-,CASSYGLAGGGDTQYF,TGTGCCAGCAGCTATGGACTAGCGGGAGGTGGAGATACGCAGTATTTT
TRBV4-3,TRBJ2-2,14,-,-,CASSQGHSTGELFF,TGCGCCAGCAGCCAAGGCCACTCTACCGGGGAGCTGTTTTTT
TRBV7-2,TRBJ2-7,13,-,-,CASSLALRGEQYF,TGTGCCAGCAGCTTAGCCCTCAGGGGCGAGCAGTACTTC
TRBV7-3,TRBJ1-1,14,-,-,CASSVAGLNTEAFF,TGTGCCAGCAGCGTGGCAGGGCTGAACACTGAAGCTTTCTTT
TRBV25-1,TRBJ2-5,14,-,-,CASSDFGSQETQYF,TGTGCCAGCAGTGATTTTGGCAGCCAAGAGACCCAGTACTTC
TRBV19,TRBJ1-1,14,-,-,CASSIPPKNTEAFF,TGTGCCAGTAGTATTCCCCCCAAGAACACTGAAGCTTTCTTT
TRBV30,TRBJ1-2,14,TRBD1,-,CAWTGTGGGDGYTF,TGTGCCTGGACCGGGACAGGGGGCGGCGATGGCTACACCTTC
TRBV7-2,TRBJ2-2,12,-,-,CASSPYTGELFF,TGTGCCAGCAGCCCATACACCGGGGAGCTGTTTTTT
TRBV4-1,TRBJ2-5,14,TRBD2,-,CASSQSGLAGWQYF,TGCGCCAGCAGCCAGTCGGGACTAGCGGGATGGCAGTACTTC
TRBV28,TRBJ2-6,18,-,-,CASSFLRDTYSGANVLTF,TGTGCCAGCAGTTTTCTTCGGGACACATACTCTGGGGCCAACGTCCTGACTTTC
TRBV4-2,TRBJ1-2,13,-,-,CASSQEWGGGYTF,TGTGCCAGCAGCCAAGAGTGGGGTGGGGGCTACACCTTC
TRBV19,TRBJ1-1,12,-,few,CASTKDGTEAFF,TGTGCCTCCACCAAGGACGGGACTGAAGCTTTCTTT
TRBV2,TRBJ2-5,15,TRBD2,once,CASSAWLAGVGEQYF,TGTGCCAGCAGTGCTTGGCTAGCGGGAGTCGGTGAGCAGTACTTC
TRBV10-3,TRBJ2-7,16,TRBD2,many,CAIRKGLAGGSYEQYF,TGTGCCATCAGAAAGGGACTAGCGGGAGGCTCCTACGAGCAGTACTTC
TRBV10-3,TRBJ2-1,15,-,-,CAISERLVEGIGQFF,TGTGCCATCAGTGAACGACTAGTGGAGGGAATCGGGCAGTTCTTC
TRBV21-1,TRBJ2-3,16,-,once,CASSKELEREPDTQYF,TGTGCCAGCAGCAAAGAGCTTGAGCGGGAGCCAGATACGCAGTATTTT
TRBV4-1,TRBJ1-2,14,-,-,CASSQPGQAHGYTF,TGCGCCAGCAGCCAACCAGGGCAGGCCCATGGCTACACCTTC
TRBV7-9,TRBJ2-5,15,-,-,CASSFPFGSQETQYF,TGTGCCAGCAGCTTCCCCTTCGGCTCTCAAGAGACCCAGTACTTC
TRBV27,TRBJ1-2,15,-,many,CASRLSNIGGGGYTF,TGTGCCAGCAGGTTATCGAACATCGGGGGTGGGGGCTACACCTTC
TRBV15,TRBJ1-5,15,-,few,CATSRVPGSNQPQHF,TGTGCCACCAGCAGAGTCCCAGGGTCAAATCAGCCCCAGCATTTT
TRBV29-1,TRBJ2-1,11,-,-,CSARDRNEQFF,TGCAGCGCCCGAGACAGGAATGAGCAGTTCTTC